This T cell receptor beta chain was recovered during a study of OX40 agonist ivuxolimab in advanced cancers. In the study overall: Of mixed ages from 23 to 79 and averaging about 60 years, the group was about 86% male. Findings of the study overall: Averaging showed that CD8+ T cells had more expanded clones than CD4+ did. Part of the nonresponder group also had normalized T-cell clonal expansion that was low.

To note about this clone: The antigen is not known.

The CDR3 runs 18 residues. Measured with immunoSEQ multiplex PCR; TCRdb has only the in-frame clones, and not every one. In the table there are tens of thousands of clones, more than 80% of which are singletons. This chain connects TRBV7-5 to TRBJ2-7; no check of the table's D call, TRBD2, against the DNA was made. TRBV7-5 is termed a pseudogene. Material: CD4+ or CD8+ T cells sorted from blood, obtained in a trial of the OX40 agonist ivuxolimab. This TCR came from an adult with an advanced solid tumor such as melanoma, head and neck, liver or kidney cancer. CDR3 protein: CVRSLGGTANPPFYEQYF. CDR3 coding DNA: TGTGTCAGAAGCTTGGGCGGGACGGCGAATCCACCGTTCTACGAGCAGTACTTC.